The 23 T cell receptor beta chains listed next were all sequenced from one sample in a study of identical twins. TCRdb analysed the 5' RACE reads with MiXCR anew, one entry per CDR3 protein. Of around 500,000 distinct CDR3 sequences in the sample, 13% to 15% were seen once. These same records also appear under a second study, on yellow fever vaccine responses in identical twins.

The sample taken for sequencing was CD4+ T cells sorted from blood. All receptors derive from a woman under 30 in good health.

This clonotype was detected a few times. V gene TRBV5-5 combines with J gene TRBJ2-1, with D tentatively TRBD1 or TRBD2 (6 bases each). Per the germline V gene, CDR1 is SGHKS and CDR2 is YYEKEE (reference sequence). Trimming pared 8 bases from V and 4 bases from J, leaving 16 bases between. CDR3 length: 14 amino acids. The CDR3 DNA reads TGTGCCAGTTCGCTAGGGGGGAGATACAATGAGCAGTTCTTC. This codes for CASSLGGRYNEQFF.

This clonotype occurred a few times. This sequence joins TRBV10-3 and TRBJ2-1; D not resolved. Trimming pared 0 bases from V and 10 bases from J, leaving 4 bases between. This CDR3 has 11 amino acids. Per the germline V gene, CDR1 is ENHRY and CDR2 is SYGVKD. DNA for the CDR3: TGTGCCATCAGTGAGTCCCTAGAGCAGTTCTTC. Translation gives CAISESLEQFF.

The V call is TRBV7-2, the J call TRBJ2-3, with D possibly TRBD1 on 5 matching bases. The CDR3 is 14 residues long. The V and J ends lost 6 bases and 5 bases respectively, with 15 bases between them. Germline assignment: CDR1 SGHTA and CDR2 FQGNSA. The CDR3 region has the DNA TGTGCCAGCAGGCATCTAAGGGGCCAAGATACGCAGTATTTT. It codes for CASRHLRGQDTQYF. The variable domain in full, with the rest retrieved from reference TRBV7-2 and TRBJ2-3, is GAGVSQSPSNKVTEKGKDVELRCDPISGHTALYWYRQSLGQGLEFLIYFQGNSAPDKSGLPSDRFSAERTGGSVSTLTIQRTQQEDSAVYLCASRHLRGQDTQYFGPGTRLTVL.

The table lists this clonotype with a few counts. The rearrangement joins TRBV6-2 or TRBV6-3 to TRBJ2-2; 9 nucleotides align to TRBD1. Germline CDR1 MNHEY, CDR2 SVGEGT. The CDR3 has 16 amino acids. Trimming at V came to 4 bases and at J to 2 bases, leaving 5 bases not matched to a gene. The CDR3 loop reads CASSLGTGLNTGELFF. The CDR3, as DNA: TGTGCCAGCAGTTTGGGGACAGGGTTAAACACCGGGGAGCTGTTTTTT.

This clonotype has just a few counts. The chain carries TRBV7-8 and TRBJ1-2; the D gene is possibly TRBD1 (5 bases). CDR1 SGHVS and CDR2 FQNEAQ come from the germline V gene. Deletions cut 6 bases from V and 5 bases from J, with 16 bases between. The CDR3 has 14 residues. The CDR3 is CASSQMGPTYGYTF. CDR3 bases: TGTGCCAGCAGTCAAATGGGGCCAACATATGGCTACACCTTC.

This clonotype was picked up a small number of times. For the CDR3, the DNA is TGTGCCACCAGCAGAGACAAGGGGCCCTCCTACGAGCAGTACTTC. Residues: CATSRDKGPSYEQYF. The V call is TRBV15, the J call TRBJ2-7; D perhaps matches TRBD1 (5 bases). Between the trimmed V and J ends, which lost 0 bases and 0 bases, there was a span of 9 bases. The CDR3 is 15 residues long. Germline-derived CDR1 and CDR2 are LNHNV and YYDKDF (reference sequence).

This clonotype has only a few counts. The V and J genes are TRBV18 and TRBJ2-5; D remains unclear. The CDR3 length is 17 residues. Trimming shortened V by 3 bases and J by 5 bases, and 22 bases separated the two germline ends. Germline V gene lookup returns CDR1 KGHSH and CDR2 LQKENI. Written as DNA, the CDR3 is TGTGCCAGCTCACCTGACTCCGCTCTCCCAGGCTCCGAGACCCAGTACTTC. Amino acid sequence: CASSPDSALPGSETQYF.

In its sample, this clonotype was seen a few times. V gene TRBV5-1 combines with J gene TRBJ2-3; D perhaps matches TRBD2 (5 bases). Trimming cost V 5 bases and J 2 bases, with 18 bases left between them. Germline V gene sequence: CDR1 SGHRS, CDR2 YFSETQ. The CDR3 is 16 residues long. CDR3 in DNA: TGCGCCAGCAGAGCGGTTATGACGACAAACACAGATACGCAGTATTTT. Translation: CASRAVMTTNTDTQYF.

The CDR3 loop is CSVVFRGSVYEQYF. DNA of the CDR3: TGCAGCGTTGTTTTTCGGGGAAGCGTCTACGAGCAGTACTTC. The chain is built from TRBV29-1 and TRBJ2-7, with a possible D match to TRBD2 (5 bases). Trimming removed 4 bases at V and 3 bases at J, with 16 bases between. The CDR3 sequence is 14 residues long. Looked up from germline, CDR1 is SQVTM and CDR2 is ANQGSEA.

The table lists this clonotype with a few counts. V gene TRBV5-1 combines with J gene TRBJ2-2; D unclear. The length of the CDR3 is 13 residues. CDR1 SGHRS and CDR2 YFSETQ come from the germline V gene. The V gene lost 3 bases and the J gene lost 4 bases, with 7 bases spanning the gap. The CDR3 here is CASSSLGTGELFF. In nucleotides, the CDR3 is TGCGCCAGCAGCTCGCTAGGCACCGGGGAGCTGTTTTTT.

This clonotype has at least ten counts. The V and J genes are TRBV7-2 and TRBJ2-1; D not resolved. Germline CDR1 reads SGHTA; CDR2 reads FQGNSA. This CDR3 is 11 amino acids long. Deletions cut 5 bases from V and 3 bases from J, with 2 bases between. The CDR3 region has the DNA TGTGCCAGCAGCAACTACAATGAGCAGTTCTTC. This translates into CASSNYNEQFF.

This chain joins TRBV6-2 or TRBV6-3 and TRBJ2-1, with 9 bases matching TRBD1. The J segment lost 4 bases and the V segment lost 4 bases, leaving 8 bases of the junction unmatched. Germline loops: CDR1 MNHEY, CDR2 SVGEGT. The CDR3 extends over 16 amino acids. As DNA, the CDR3 is TGTGCCAGCAGTTCCCGGGGACAGGGATATTACAATGAGCAGTTCTTC. Translation: CASSSRGQGYYNEQFF.

This clonotype occurred a few times. CDR3 sequence: CSAKGGLAAKQYF. CDR3 nucleotide sequence: TGCAGTGCTAAAGGGGGGCTAGCGGCTAAGCAGTACTTC. The chain employs TRBV20-1 and TRBJ2-7, with D possibly matching TRBD2 (7 bases). CDR1 and CDR2 from the germline V gene are DFQATT and SNEGSKA (reference sequence). The CDR3 is 13 amino acids. The V end lost 4 bases, the J end lost 8 bases, and 18 bases lay between the germline ends.

Many counts were recorded for this clonotype. V is TRBV9 and J is TRBJ1-2; 7 nucleotides agree with TRBD1. Germline V gene data show CDR1 as SGDLS and CDR2 as YYNGEE. With 3 bases clipped from V and 2 bases from J, the junction kept 7 bases outside the gene matches. CDR3 length equals 15 residues. CDR3 bases: TGTGCCAGCAGCGCTGACAGGGATCCGAACTATGGCTACACCTTC. Protein sequence: CASSADRDPNYGYTF.

The chain links TRBV19 to TRBJ2-7; unclear D gene. From germline, CDR1 is LNHDA and CDR2 SQIVND (reference sequence). The CDR3 covers 14 residues. The V end was cut by 3 bases, the J end by 0 bases, with 9 bases between. The CDR3 nucleotides are TGTGCCAGTAGTATCCGGGCAGCCTCCTACGAGCAGTACTTC. Residues: CASSIRAASYEQYF.

V usage is TRBV4-1 and J usage is TRBJ2-1; 11 nucleotides line up with TRBD2. The CDR3 sequence is 17 residues long. V dropped 2 bases and J dropped 3; count of bases not matched to a gene: 6. The germline V gene encodes CDR1 MGHRA and CDR2 YSYEKL. The CDR3 is CASSQSPGTSGYNEQFF. CDR3 DNA: TGCGCCAGCAGCCAATCCCCCGGGACTAGCGGCTACAATGAGCAGTTCTTC.

This chain connects TRBV7-2 to TRBJ2-1; TRBD2 aligns across 7 bases. The CDR3 extends over 14 amino acids. The V gene end was trimmed by 5 bases and the J gene end by 7 bases; junction bases not matched to a gene: 8. Germline values: CDR1 SGHTA, CDR2 FQGNSA. CDR3 coding DNA: TGTGCCAGCAGCCAAGCGGGACGTCGGAATGAGCAGTTCTTC. This codes for CASSQAGRRNEQFF.

This clonotype has just a few counts. The chain has TRBV5-1 and TRBJ2-5, with TRBD1 identical over 7 bases. CDR3 size: 17 residues. Unmatched junction bases numbered 10, after V lost 0 bases and J lost 2 bases. The germline V gene encodes CDR1 SGHRS and CDR2 YFSETQ. The CDR3 spells CASSLAQKQGSQETQYF. Here the CDR3 DNA reads TGCGCCAGCAGCTTGGCTCAGAAACAGGGGTCTCAAGAGACCCAGTACTTC. The full variable domain, completed using reference TRBV5-1 and TRBJ2-5, is KAGVTQTPRYLIKTRGQQVTLSCSPISGHRSVSWYQQTPGQGLQFLFEYFSETQRNKGNFPGRFSGRQFSNSRSEMNVSTLELGDSALYLCASSLAQKQGSQETQYFGPGTRLLVL.

This clonotype was counted a few times. This rearrangement joins TRBV12-2 to TRBJ2-7. TRBV12-2 is labeled a pseudogene. The CDR3 is 12 residues long. CDR3 in amino acids: CASRHAPYEQYF. Here the CDR3 DNA reads TGTGCAAGTCGCCATGCCCCCTACGAGCAGTACTTC.

In this sample, this clonotype turned up a few times. V and J are TRBV7-8 and TRBJ2-1; D is unresolved. The CDR3 covers 16 residues. Germline V gene data show CDR1 as SGHVS and CDR2 as FQNEAQ. V was cut by 0 bases and J by 6 bases, with 15 bases left in between. In nucleotides, the CDR3 is TGTGCCAGCAGCTTAGCCCCGTGGGGAAAGGGCAATGAGCAGTTCTTC. Residues: CASSLAPWGKGNEQFF.

This chain joins TRBV28 and TRBJ2-7; D is unresolved. V was clipped by 7 bases and J by 2 bases, with 6 bases between them. CDR3 length: 11 amino acids. Per germline, CDR1 MDHEN and CDR2 SYDVKM. CDR3 sequence: CASMAAYEQYF. In DNA form, the CDR3 reads TGTGCCAGCATGGCTGCCTACGAGCAGTACTTC.

J is TRBJ1-1 and V is TRBV30; 8 bases fit TRBD1. Losses at the gene ends were 2 bases for V and 4 bases for J; bases not matched to a gene: 9. This CDR3 is 15 amino acids long. CDR1 and CDR2 (germline): GTSNPN, SVGIG (reference sequence). The CDR3 sequence is CAWSPGGRGGTEAFF. CDR3 DNA: TGTGCCTGGAGTCCAGGGGGCCGGGGAGGCACTGAAGCTTTCTTT. Full variable domain (missing parts from reference TRBV30 and TRBJ1-1): SQTIHQWPATLVQPVGSPLSLECTVEGTSNPNLYWYRQAAGRGLQLLFYSVGIGQISSEVPQNLSASRPQDRQFILSSKKLLLSDSGFYLCAWSPGGRGGTEAFFGQGTRLTVV.

The rearrangement links TRBV4-3 to TRBJ2-1; perhaps TRBD2 as D (6 bases). CDR3 length: 17 amino acids. The germline gives CDR1 LGHNA, CDR2 YSLEER. The V gene lost 0 bases and the J gene lost 3 bases, with 15 bases spanning the gap. Written as DNA, the CDR3 is TGCGCCAGCAGCCAAGATAGTAGACTAGAGATCTACAATGAGCAGTTCTTC. It specifies CASSQDSRLEIYNEQFF.